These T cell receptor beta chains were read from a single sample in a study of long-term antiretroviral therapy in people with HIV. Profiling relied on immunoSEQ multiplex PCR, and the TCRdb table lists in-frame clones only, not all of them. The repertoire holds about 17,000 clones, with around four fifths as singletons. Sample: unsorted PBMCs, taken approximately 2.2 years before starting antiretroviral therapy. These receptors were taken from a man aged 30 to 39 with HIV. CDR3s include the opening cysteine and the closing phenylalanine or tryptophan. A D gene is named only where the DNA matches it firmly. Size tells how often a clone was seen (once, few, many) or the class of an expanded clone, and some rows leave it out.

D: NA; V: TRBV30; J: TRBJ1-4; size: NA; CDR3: CAWSPGQTNEKLFF; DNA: TGTGCCTGGAGCCCGGGACAAACTAATGAAAAACTGTTTTTT
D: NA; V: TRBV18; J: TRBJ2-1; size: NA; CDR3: CASSPLGGGGSYNEQFF; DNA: TGTGCCAGCTCACCCCTCGGAGGGGGTGGCTCCTACAATGAGCAGTTCTTC
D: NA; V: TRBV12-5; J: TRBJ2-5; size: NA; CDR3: CASGLNTETQYF; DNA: TGTGCTAGTGGTTTAAATACAGAGACCCAGTACTTC
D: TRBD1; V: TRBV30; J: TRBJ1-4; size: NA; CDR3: CAWNQQGAGEKLFF; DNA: TGTGCCTGGAATCAACAGGGGGCAGGGGAAAAACTGTTTTTT
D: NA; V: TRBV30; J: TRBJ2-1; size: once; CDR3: CAWSVLHFKGFNNEQFF; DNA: TGTGCCTGGAGTGTGTTGCACTTTAAGGGTTTCAACAATGAGCAGTTCTTC
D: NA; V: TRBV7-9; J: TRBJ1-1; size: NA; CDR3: CASRQTGPF; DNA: TGTGCCAGCAGACAAACGGGGCCGTTT
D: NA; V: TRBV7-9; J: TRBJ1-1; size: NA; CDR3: CASSLSNTEAFF; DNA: TGTGCCAGCAGCCTGTCGAACACTGAAGCTTTCTTT
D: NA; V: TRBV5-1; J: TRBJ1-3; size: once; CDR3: CASSLLQGNTIYF; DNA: TGCGCCAGCAGCCTACTTCAAGGAAACACCATATATTTT
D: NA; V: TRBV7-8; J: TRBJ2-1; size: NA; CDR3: CASSLIKINEQFF; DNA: TGTGCCAGCAGCTTAATTAAGATAAATGAGCAGTTCTTC
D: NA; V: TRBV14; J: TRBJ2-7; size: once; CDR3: CASSQVYWSEAYEQYF; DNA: TGTGCCAGCAGCCAAGTTTACTGGAGCGAGGCCTACGAGCAGTACTTC
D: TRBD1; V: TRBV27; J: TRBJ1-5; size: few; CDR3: CASSIGTGEGQPQHF; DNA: TGTGCCAGCAGTATCGGGACAGGGGAGGGACAGCCCCAGCATTTT
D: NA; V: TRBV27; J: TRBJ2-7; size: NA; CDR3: CASKRVLQGMPYEQYF; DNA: TGTGCCAGTAAGCGAGTCCTACAGGGAATGCCCTACGAGCAGTACTTC
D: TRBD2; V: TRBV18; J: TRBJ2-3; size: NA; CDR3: CASSPKRLAGGADTQYF; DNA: TGTGCCAGCTCACCAAAACGACTAGCGGGAGGCGCAGATACGCAGTATTTT
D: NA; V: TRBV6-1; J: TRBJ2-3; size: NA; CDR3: CASSEDRPRGTQYF; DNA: TGTGCCAGCAGTGAAGACAGGCCCAGGGGTACGCAGTATTTT
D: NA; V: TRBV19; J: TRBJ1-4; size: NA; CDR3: CASKRGGTNEKLFF; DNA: TGTGCGAGTAAAAGGGGTGGAACTAATGAAAAACTGTTTTTT
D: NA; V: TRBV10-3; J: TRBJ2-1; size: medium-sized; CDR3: CASRPVSSYNEQFF; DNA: TGTGCCTCCAGACCGGTGTCGTCCTACAATGAGCAGTTCTTC
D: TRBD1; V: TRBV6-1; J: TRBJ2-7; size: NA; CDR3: CASSDLPTTGTYEQYF; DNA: TGTGCCAGCAGTGACCTTCCCACGACAGGGACCTACGAGCAGTACTTC
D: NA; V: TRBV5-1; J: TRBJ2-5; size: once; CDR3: CASSLRTEGSQETQYF; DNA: TGCGCCAGCAGCTTGAGGACGGAGGGGAGCCAAGAGACCCAGTACTTC
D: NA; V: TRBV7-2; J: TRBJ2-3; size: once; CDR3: CASSLSHSTDTQYF; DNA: TGTGCCAGCAGCTTGTCACACAGCACAGATACGCAGTATTTT
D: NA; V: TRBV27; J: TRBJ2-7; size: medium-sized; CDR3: CASRGQYPHYEQYF; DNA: TGTGCCAGCAGGGGGCAGTACCCGCACTACGAGCAGTACTTC
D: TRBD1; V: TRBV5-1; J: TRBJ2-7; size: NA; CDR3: CASSLTGGGYEQYF; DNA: TGCGCCAGCAGCCTAACAGGGGGCGGCTACGAGCAGTACTTC
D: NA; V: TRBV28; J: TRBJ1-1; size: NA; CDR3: CASSPSDTEAFF; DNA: TGTGCCAGCAGTCCATCAGACACTGAAGCTTTCTTT
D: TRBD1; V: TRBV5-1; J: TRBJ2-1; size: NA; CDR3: CASSLSRQGSFNEQFF; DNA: TGCGCCAGCAGCTTGTCCCGACAGGGGAGCTTCAATGAGCAGTTCTTC
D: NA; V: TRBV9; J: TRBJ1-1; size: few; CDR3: CASSVGQNMNTEAFF; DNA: TGTGCCAGCAGCGTAGGTCAGAACATGAACACTGAAGCTTTCTTT
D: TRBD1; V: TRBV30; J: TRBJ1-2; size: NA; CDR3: CSIRNPVNRGQGEGGYTF; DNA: TGTTCCATACGTAACCCTGTCAATCGGGGACAGGGGGAAGGTGGCTACACCTTC
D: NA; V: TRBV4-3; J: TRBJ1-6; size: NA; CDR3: CASSRNIDSPLHF; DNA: TGCGCCAGCAGCCGCAACATAGACTCACCCCTCCACTTT
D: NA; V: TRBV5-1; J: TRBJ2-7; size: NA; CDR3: CASRDGGYEQYF; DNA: TGCGCCAGCAGGGACGGTGGCTACGAGCAGTACTTC
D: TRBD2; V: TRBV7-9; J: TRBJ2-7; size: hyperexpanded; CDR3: CASSFSGGPSYEQYF; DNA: TGTGCCAGCAGCTTTAGCGGGGGCCCATCCTACGAGCAGTACTTC
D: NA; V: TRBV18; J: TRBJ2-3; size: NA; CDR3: CASSPLPWGGTDTQYF; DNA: TGTGCCAGCTCACCACTTCCCTGGGGTGGGACAGATACGCAGTATTTT
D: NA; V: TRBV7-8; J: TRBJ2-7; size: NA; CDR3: CASSLGDTTYEQYF; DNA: TGTGCCAGCAGCTTAGGGGACACCACCTACGAGCAGTACTTC
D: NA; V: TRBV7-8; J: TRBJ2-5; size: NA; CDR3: CASREGFGTQYF; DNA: TGTGCCAGCAGAGAGGGGTTTGGGACCCAGTACTTC
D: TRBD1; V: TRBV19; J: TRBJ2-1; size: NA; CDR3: CASSIWVGQGASEQFF; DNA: TGTGCCAGTAGTATATGGGTGGGACAGGGGGCCAGCGAGCAGTTCTTC
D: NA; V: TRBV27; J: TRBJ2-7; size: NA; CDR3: CASSVDPGRIYEQYF; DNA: TGTGCCAGCAGCGTAGATCCGGGACGGATCTACGAGCAGTACTTC
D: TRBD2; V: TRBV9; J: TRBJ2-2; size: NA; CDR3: CASSVGREFVGELFF; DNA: TGTGCCAGCAGCGTAGGGCGGGAGTTTGTCGGGGAGCTGTTTTTT
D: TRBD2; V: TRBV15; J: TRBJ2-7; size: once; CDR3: CATSRALSGGSSYEQYF; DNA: TGTGCCACCAGCAGAGCGCTGAGCGGGGGGAGCTCCTACGAGCAGTACTTC
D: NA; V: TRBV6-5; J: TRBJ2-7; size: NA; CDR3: CASSPSDTSFYEQYF; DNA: TGTGCCAGCAGTCCCTCAGATACTAGTTTCTACGAGCAGTACTTC
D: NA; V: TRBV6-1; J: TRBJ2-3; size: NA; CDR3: CASSGGSADTQYF; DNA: TGTGCCAGCAGTGGGGGAAGCGCAGATACGCAGTATTTT
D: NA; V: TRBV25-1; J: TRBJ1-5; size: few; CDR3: CASSESRRGSSNQPQHF; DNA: TGTGCCAGCAGTGAATCACGGAGGGGAAGTAGCAATCAGCCCCAGCATTTT
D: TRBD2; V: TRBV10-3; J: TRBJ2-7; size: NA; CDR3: CAIRGGTPSNEQYF; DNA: TGTGCCATCAGGGGGGGGACTCCCTCGAACGAGCAGTACTTC
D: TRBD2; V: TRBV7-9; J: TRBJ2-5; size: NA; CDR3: CASSNYSGSRETQYF; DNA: TGTGCCAGCAGCAACTATAGCGGGTCTCGGGAGACCCAGTACTTC
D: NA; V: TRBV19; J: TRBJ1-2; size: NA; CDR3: CASSIDSLYGYTF; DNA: TGTGCCAGTAGTATAGATTCCCTATATGGCTACACCTTC
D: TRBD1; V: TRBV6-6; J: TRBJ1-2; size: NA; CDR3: CASSRRDRGALGYTF; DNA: TGTGCCAGCAGCCGCCGGGACAGGGGGGCCCTAGGCTACACCTTC
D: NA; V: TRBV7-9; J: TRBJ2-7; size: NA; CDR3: CASSSIELPSYEQYF; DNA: TGTGCCAGCAGTTCCATCGAGCTCCCGTCCTACGAGCAGTACTTC
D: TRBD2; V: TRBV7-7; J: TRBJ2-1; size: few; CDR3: CASSRGLDTYNEQFF; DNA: TGTGCTAGCAGCCGCGGACTAGACACCTACAATGAGCAGTTCTTC
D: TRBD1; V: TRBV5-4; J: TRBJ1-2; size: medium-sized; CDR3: CASTGQGGNYGYTF; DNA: TGTGCCAGCACCGGACAGGGAGGGAACTATGGCTACACCTTC
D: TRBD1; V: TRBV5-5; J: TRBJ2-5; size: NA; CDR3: CASSFDGTGQETQYF; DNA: TGTGCCAGCAGCTTTGATGGGACAGGGCAAGAGACCCAGTACTTC
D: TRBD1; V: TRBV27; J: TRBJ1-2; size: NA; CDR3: CASSPPGGGYTF; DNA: TGTGCCAGCAGTCCGCCAGGGGGCGGCTACACCTTC
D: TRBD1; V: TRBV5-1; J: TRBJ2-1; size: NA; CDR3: CASSPPGQGVHEQFF; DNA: TGCGCCAGCAGCCCACCGGGACAGGGGGTCCATGAGCAGTTCTTC
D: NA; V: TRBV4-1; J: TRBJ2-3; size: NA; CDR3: CASSQGSSPDTQYF; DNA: TGCGCCAGCAGCCAAGGATCATCACCAGATACGCAGTATTTT
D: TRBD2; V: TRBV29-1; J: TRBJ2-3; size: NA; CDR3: CSVPTSGSTDTQYF; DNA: TGCAGCGTTCCGACTAGCGGCAGCACAGATACGCAGTATTTT
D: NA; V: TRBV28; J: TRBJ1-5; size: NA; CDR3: CASSFEEGNQPQHF; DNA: TGTGCCAGCAGCTTCGAGGAGGGCAATCAGCCCCAGCATTTT
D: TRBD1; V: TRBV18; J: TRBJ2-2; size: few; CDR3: CASSRTGSGELFF; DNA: TGTGCCAGCTCACGGACAGGGTCCGGGGAGCTGTTTTTT
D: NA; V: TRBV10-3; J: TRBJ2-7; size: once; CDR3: CAISDPGRSLVYEQYF; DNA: TGTGCCATCAGTGACCCTGGAAGGTCGTTGGTCTACGAGCAGTACTTC
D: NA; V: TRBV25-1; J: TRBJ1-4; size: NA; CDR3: CASSGRGTNEKLFF; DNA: TGTGCCAGCAGTGGGAGGGGGACTAATGAAAAACTGTTTTTT
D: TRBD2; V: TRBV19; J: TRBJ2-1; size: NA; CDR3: CASSIDAGGAINEQFF; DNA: TGTGCCAGTAGTATAGATGCCGGGGGGGCAATAAATGAGCAGTTCTTC